The sequence of this TCR beta chain was determined in a study of blood T cell repertoires in COVID-19. Study information: The samples span acute and convalescent COVID-19 from the United States, Italy and Spain. The analysed material was cDNA or gDNA that came from T cells, B-cell-depleted T cells, or PBMCs.

This CDR3 is built from 14 residues. V was clipped by 0 bases and J by 5 bases, with 10 bases between them. Germline V gene data show CDR1 as MNHEY and CDR2 as SVGAGI. Original handling: It was from reference gene primer amplification that nucleated cell counts were estimated. TCRdb's table, derived via immunoSEQ multiplex PCR, lists solely in-frame clones and lacks some. V, J and clone size reflect that table, while D and trimming were determined from the DNA. This sample has about 110,000 clones, with under 90% found just once. The receptor comes from a woman aged 45-65 years with acute or convalescent COVID-19. The sequenced sample was peripheral blood. J is TRBJ2-5 and V is TRBV6-5; D gene ambiguous. The CDR3 DNA sequence: TGTGCCAGCAGTTACTCGCCGGCCAGGGAGACCCAGTACTTC. Protein product: CASSYSPARETQYF.